This T cell receptor (beta chain) was captured in a study of patients and donors after allogeneic stem cell transplantation. There are many counts of this clonotype. Via MiXCR, TCRdb re-called the RT-PCR reads, giving one row per CDR3 protein. The sample carries roughly 230,000 distinct CDR3 sequences, 11% to 15% recorded once. J was trimmed by 3 bases and V by 7 bases; bases with no gene match: 16. The length of the CDR3 is 19 residues. V usage is TRBV12-3 or TRBV12-4 and J usage is TRBJ1-6; 9 bases are shared with TRBD1. The TCR comes from a human donor who was either an allogeneic HSCT recipient or a stem cell or donor lymphocyte infusion donor (not recorded which). It is not recorded whose cells these are; they may come from a transplant donor. The sequenced material came from blood, either unsorted or a sorted T cell fraction (not recorded which). In nucleotides, the CDR3 is TGTGCCAGCACCTCAACAGAACCGGGACAGGGAGTCTATAATTCACCCCTCCACTTT. This translates into CASTSTEPGQGVYNSPLHF.